These 3 T cell receptor beta chains came from one sample sequenced in a study of molecular identifiers for immune sequencing clone quantification. Using its own MiXCR run on the PCR reads, TCRdb lists one record per CDR3 protein. The table shows about 640,000 distinct CDR3 sequences, with 15% to 20% occurring only once. Sequencing was performed on naive CD8+ T cells from blood, with Jurkat cell RNA spiked in. As to subset: FACS-sorted CD8+CD4-CCR7+CD45RA+ naive T cells. Source of these receptors: a human donor in good health. Some libraries in this study had Jurkat cell RNA spiked in.

This clonotype appeared many times. The gene calls are TRBV30 and TRBJ2-1; D is unresolved. Germline V gene lookup returns CDR1 GTSNPN and CDR2 SVGIG (reference sequence). This CDR3 contains 13 residues. Deletions cut 0 bases from V and 6 bases from J, with 9 bases between. The CDR3: CAWSVNYVNEQFF. In DNA form, the CDR3 reads TGTGCCTGGAGTGTAAACTATGTCAATGAGCAGTTCTTC.

As regards this clonotype: A much larger clone lies a single base off, so this may be a read error. This chain joins TRBV28 and TRBJ1-1; D gene uncertain. The CDR3 is made up of 13 amino acids. Germline CDR1 is MDHEN and CDR2 is SYDVKM. CDR3 amino acids: CASRFTENTEALF. CDR3 nucleotides: TGTGCCAGCAGATTTACAGAGAACACTGAAGCTCTCTTT.

In the case of this clonotype: A read error may be the cause here, since a much bigger clone is one base away. No conserved phenylalanine or tryptophan is present at the end of the CDR3, so a read error is the likely explanation. The V gene is TRBV7-9, the J gene TRBJ2-7, with D uncertain. The CDR3 has 12 amino acids. Trimming pared 4 bases from V and 4 bases from J, leaving 8 bases between. Looked up from germline, CDR1 is SEHNR and CDR2 is FQNEAQ (reference sequence). CDR3 amino acids: CASSSYHYEQYL. The DNA for the CDR3 is TGTGCCAGCAGCTCCTATCATTACGAGCAGTACCTC.